Listed below are T cell receptor beta chains from one sample, sequenced in a study of blood T cell repertoires in COVID-19. Libraries were prepared by immunoSEQ multiplex PCR; TCRdb keeps only in-frame clonotypes and omits some of them. The table shows about 49,000 clones, with about 85% occurring only once. The sequenced material came from peripheral blood. These receptors all come from a human donor in a cohort sampled during active COVID-19. Each CDR3 is given with its conserved first and last residue. D genes are given only for firm matches.

cdr3_length j_call v_call d_call cdr3_aa cdr3_nt
14 TRBJ1-1 TRBV11-1 NA CASSSEGRPAEAFF TGTGCCAGCAGCTCCGAAGGGAGGCCAGCTGAAGCTTTCTTT
19 TRBJ2-2 TRBV24-1 TRBD1 CATSESRDSFGLDTGELFF TGTGCCACCAGTGAAAGCCGGGACAGTTTCGGGTTAGACACCGGGGAGCTGTTTTTT
14 TRBJ2-3 TRBV6-5 TRBD1 CASRLQGATDTQYF TGTGCCAGCAGACTACAGGGGGCCACAGATACGCAGTATTTT
11 TRBJ1-5 TRBV20-1 NA CSANPAGPQHF TGCAGTGCTAATCCTGCGGGGCCCCAGCATTTT
15 TRBJ2-7 TRBV28 TRBD1 CASSRPRQGPFEQYF TGTGCCAGCAGTCGTCCGAGACAGGGTCCTTTCGAGCAGTACTTC
17 TRBJ1-1 TRBV4-2 TRBD1 CASSQARDSVMNTEAFF TGTGCCAGCAGCCAGGCCCGGGACAGCGTTATGAACACTGAAGCTTTCTTT
19 TRBJ2-2 TRBV4-2 TRBD1 CASSQTPGQGAPGTGELFF TGTGCCAGCAGCCAAACCCCGGGACAGGGGGCCCCGGGGACCGGGGAGCTGTTTTTT
14 TRBJ1-2 TRBV24-1 TRBD1 CATSDYGTDYGYTF TGTGCCACCAGTGATTACGGGACAGACTATGGCTACACCTTC
18 TRBJ2-2 TRBV4-3 NA CASSQGRTQAAYRRELFF TGCGCCAGCAGCCAAGGGAGGACCCAAGCAGCCTATCGGCGGGAGCTGTTTTTT
16 TRBJ2-5 TRBV3-1/TRBV3-2 TRBD2 CASSQGAPSGAETQYF TGTGCCAGCAGCCAAGGTGCTCCTAGCGGGGCAGAGACCCAGTACTTC
15 TRBJ1-5 TRBV27 NA CASRGGGRINQPQHF TGTGCCAGCAGGGGTGGGGGCAGGATCAATCAGCCCCAGCATTTT
14 TRBJ2-7 TRBV11-2 TRBD1 CASSFGQGRHEQYF TGTGCCAGCAGCTTCGGACAGGGGCGGCACGAGCAGTACTTC
13 TRBJ2-7 TRBV5-1 TRBD1 CASSLRQGYEQYF TGCGCCAGCAGCTTGCGACAGGGTTACGAGCAGTACTTC
15 TRBJ2-5 TRBV7-9 NA CASSLGTAGGETQYF TGTGCCAGCAGCCTAGGTACGGCGGGCGGAGAGACCCAGTACTTC
15 TRBJ1-4 TRBV7-9 NA CASSLEGEGNRPLFF TGTGCCAGCAGCTTAGAGGGGGAAGGTAACAGGCCACTGTTTTTT
16 TRBJ2-3 TRBV10-3 NA CAISESAVIRTDTQYF TGTGCCATCAGTGAGTCCGCGGTGATACGCACAGATACGCAGTATTTT
15 TRBJ2-7 TRBV7-9 NA CASSYQTNLRTEQYF TGTGCCAGCAGCTATCAGACAAACCTACGTACTGAGCAGTACTTC
14 TRBJ1-3 TRBV16 NA CASSQHQTGNTIYF TGTGCCAGCAGCCAACATCAGACTGGAAACACCATATATTTT
16 TRBJ2-1 TRBV4-1 TRBD2 CASSQGSSGGQNEQFF TGCGCCAGCAGCCAAGGAAGTAGCGGGGGCCAGAATGAGCAGTTCTTC
15 TRBJ1-6 TRBV6-2/TRBV6-3 TRBD1 CASSYRSTGGSPLHF TGTGCCAGCAGTTACAGATCAACAGGGGGTTCACCCCTCCACTTT
13 TRBJ1-1 TRBV6-5 NA CASNSGQNTEAFF TGTGCCAGCAATTCGGGACAGAACACTGAAGCTTTCTTT